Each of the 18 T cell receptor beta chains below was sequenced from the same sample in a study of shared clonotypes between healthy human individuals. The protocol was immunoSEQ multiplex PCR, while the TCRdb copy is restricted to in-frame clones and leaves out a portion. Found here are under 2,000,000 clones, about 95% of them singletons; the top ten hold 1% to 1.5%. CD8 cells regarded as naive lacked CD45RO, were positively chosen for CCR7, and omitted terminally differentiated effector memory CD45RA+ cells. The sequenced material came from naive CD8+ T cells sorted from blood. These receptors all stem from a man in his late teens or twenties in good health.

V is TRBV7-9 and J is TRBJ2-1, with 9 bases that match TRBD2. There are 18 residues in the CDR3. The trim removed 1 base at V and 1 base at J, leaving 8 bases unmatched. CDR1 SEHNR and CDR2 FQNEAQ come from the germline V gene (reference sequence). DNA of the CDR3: TGTGCCAGCAGCTTAGGACTAGCGGTGGATAAGTCCTACAATGAGCAGTTCTTC. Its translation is CASSLGLAVDKSYNEQFF.

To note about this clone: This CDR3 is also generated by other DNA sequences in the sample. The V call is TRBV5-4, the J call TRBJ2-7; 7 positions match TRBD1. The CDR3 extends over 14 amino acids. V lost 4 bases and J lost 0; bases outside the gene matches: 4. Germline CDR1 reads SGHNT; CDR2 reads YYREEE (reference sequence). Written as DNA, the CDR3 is TGTGCCAGCAGCCACCGGGACAGCTCCTACGAGCAGTACTTC. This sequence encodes CASSHRDSSYEQYF.

Here the CDR3 reads CASSYPRGYTF. CDR3 nucleotide sequence: TGTGCCAGTAGTTATCCGCGTGGCTACACCTTC. The V call is TRBV19, the J call TRBJ1-2; no firm D call. This CDR3 is built from 11 residues. Germline values: CDR1 LNHDA, CDR2 SQIVND (reference sequence). V lost 5 bases and J lost 7, with 8 bases in between.

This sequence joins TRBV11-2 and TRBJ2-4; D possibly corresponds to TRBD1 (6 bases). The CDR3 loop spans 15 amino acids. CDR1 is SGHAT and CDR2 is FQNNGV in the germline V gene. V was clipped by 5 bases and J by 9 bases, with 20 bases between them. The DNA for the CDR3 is TGTGCCAGCAGCCTCCCGGCGGCAGGGGTCACCATTCAGTACTTC. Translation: CASSLPAAGVTIQYF. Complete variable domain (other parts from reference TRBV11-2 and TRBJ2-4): EAGVAQSPRYKIIEKRQSVAFWCNPISGHATLYWYQQILGQGPKLLIQFQNNGVVDDSQLPKDRFSAERLKGVDSTLKIQPAKLEDSAVYLCASSLPAAGVTIQYFGAGTRLSVL.

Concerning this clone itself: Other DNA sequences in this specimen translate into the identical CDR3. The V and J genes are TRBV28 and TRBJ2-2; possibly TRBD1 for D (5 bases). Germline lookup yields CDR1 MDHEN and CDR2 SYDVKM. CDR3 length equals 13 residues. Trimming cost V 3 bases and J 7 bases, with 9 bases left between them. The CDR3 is CASSFRVGGELFF. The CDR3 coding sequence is TGTGCCAGCAGTTTCAGGGTCGGCGGGGAGCTGTTTTTT.

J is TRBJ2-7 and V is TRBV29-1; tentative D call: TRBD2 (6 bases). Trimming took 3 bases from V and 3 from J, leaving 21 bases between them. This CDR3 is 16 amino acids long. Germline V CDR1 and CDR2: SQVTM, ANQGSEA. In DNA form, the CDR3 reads TGCAGCGTTGACCCCCCCGGAGGGAAGGACGACTACGAGCAGTACTTC. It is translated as CSVDPPGGKDDYEQYF.

CDR3 protein: CASLLVDRMNTEAFF. The CDR3 coding sequence is TGTGCCAGCCTCCTCGTAGACCGGATGAACACTGAAGCTTTCTTT. The V and J genes are TRBV13 and TRBJ1-1, with D unresolved. Germline V lookup: CDR1 PRHDT, CDR2 FYEKMQ (reference sequence). This CDR3 is 15 amino acids long. V lost 8 bases, J lost 0 bases, and 16 bases lay in between.

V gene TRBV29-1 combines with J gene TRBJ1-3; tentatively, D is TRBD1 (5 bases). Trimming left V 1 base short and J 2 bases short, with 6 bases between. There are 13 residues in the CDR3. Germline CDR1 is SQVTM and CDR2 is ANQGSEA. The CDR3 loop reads CSVEARAGNTIYF. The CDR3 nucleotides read TGCAGCGTTGAAGCCAGGGCTGGAAACACCATATATTTT.

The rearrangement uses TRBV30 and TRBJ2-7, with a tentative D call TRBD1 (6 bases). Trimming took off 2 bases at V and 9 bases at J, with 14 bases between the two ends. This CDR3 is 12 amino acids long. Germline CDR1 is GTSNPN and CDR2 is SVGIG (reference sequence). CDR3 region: CAWSTQTGPQYF. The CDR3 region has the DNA TGTGCCTGGAGTACCCAGACAGGCCCGCAGTACTTC.

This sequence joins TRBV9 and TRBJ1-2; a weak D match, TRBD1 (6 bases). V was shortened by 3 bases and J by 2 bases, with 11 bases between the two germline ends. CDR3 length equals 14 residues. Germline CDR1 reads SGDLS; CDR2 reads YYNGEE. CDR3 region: CASSGSGANYGYTF. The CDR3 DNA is TGTGCCAGCAGCGGATCAGGGGCCAACTATGGCTACACCTTC. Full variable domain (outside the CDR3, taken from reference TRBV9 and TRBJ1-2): DSGVTQTPKHLITATGQRVTLRCSPRSGDLSVYWYQQSLDQGLQFLIQYYNGEERAKGNILERFSAQQFPDLHSELNLSSLELGDSALYFCASSGSGANYGYTFGSGTRLTVV.

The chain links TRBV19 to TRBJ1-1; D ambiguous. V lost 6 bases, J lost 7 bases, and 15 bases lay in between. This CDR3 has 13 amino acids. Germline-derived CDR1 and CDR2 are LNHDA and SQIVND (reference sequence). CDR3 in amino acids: CASRPNGGHEAFF. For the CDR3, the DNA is TGTGCCAGTAGACCCAACGGAGGCCATGAAGCTTTCTTT.

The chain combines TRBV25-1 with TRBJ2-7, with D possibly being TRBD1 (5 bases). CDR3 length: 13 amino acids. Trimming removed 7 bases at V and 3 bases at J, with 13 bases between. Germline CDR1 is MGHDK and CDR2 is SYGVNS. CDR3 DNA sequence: TGTGCCAGCACCTCCAACCAGGGCTACGAGCAGTACTTC. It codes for CASTSNQGYEQYF.

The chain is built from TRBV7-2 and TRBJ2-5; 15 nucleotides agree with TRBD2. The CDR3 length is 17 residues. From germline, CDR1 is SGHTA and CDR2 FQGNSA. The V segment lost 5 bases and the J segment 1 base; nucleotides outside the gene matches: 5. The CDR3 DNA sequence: TGTGCCAGCAGCCCTGGGACTAGCGGGGGGCTCCAAGAGACCCAGTACTTC. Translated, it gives CASSPGTSGGLQETQYF.

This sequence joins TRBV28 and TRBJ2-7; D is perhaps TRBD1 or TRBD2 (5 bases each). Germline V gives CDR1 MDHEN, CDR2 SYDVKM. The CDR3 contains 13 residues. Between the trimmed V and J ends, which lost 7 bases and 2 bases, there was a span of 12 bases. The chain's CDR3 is CASKGTDPYEQYF. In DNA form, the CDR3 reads TGTGCCAGCAAGGGGACGGACCCCTACGAGCAGTACTTC.

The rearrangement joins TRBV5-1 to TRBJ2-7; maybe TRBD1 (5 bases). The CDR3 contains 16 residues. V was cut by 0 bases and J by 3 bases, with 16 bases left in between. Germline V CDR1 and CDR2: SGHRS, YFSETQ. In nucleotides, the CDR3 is TGCGCCAGCAGCTTGGCAGTGGCAGGGCCTAGCTACGAGCAGTACTTC. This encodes CASSLAVAGPSYEQYF.

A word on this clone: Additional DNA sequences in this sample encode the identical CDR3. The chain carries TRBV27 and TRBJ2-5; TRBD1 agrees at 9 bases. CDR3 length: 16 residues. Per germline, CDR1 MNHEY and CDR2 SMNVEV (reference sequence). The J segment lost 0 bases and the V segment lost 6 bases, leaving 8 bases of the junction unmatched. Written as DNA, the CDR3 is TGTGCCAGCAGCCCGGGACAGGGCGAGTACCAAGAGACCCAGTACTTC. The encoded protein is CASSPGQGEYQETQYF.

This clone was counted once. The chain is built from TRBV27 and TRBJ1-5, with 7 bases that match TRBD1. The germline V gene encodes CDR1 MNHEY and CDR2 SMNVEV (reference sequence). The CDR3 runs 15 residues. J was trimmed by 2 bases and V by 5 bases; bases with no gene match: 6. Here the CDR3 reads CASSNVGTGNQPQHF. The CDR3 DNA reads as TGTGCCAGCAGTAACGTCGGGACAGGCAATCAGCCCCAGCATTTT.

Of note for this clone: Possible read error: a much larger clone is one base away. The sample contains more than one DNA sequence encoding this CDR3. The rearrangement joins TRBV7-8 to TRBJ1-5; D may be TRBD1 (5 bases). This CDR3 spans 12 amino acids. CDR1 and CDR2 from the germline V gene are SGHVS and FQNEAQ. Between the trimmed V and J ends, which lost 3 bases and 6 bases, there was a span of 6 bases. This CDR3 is CASSLGGQPQHF. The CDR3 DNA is TGTGCCAGCAGCTTGGGGGGTCAGCCCCAGCATTTT.